The 7 T cell receptor beta chains presented below share a single source sample, sequenced in a study of T cells in Graves' hyperthyroidism and ophthalmopathy. Amplified TCR beta CDR3 regions came from RNA transcripts. The study used the HTBI primer set for a first-round RT-PCR of the TCR CDR3. MiXCR, run by TCRdb on the multiplex PCR reads, gives a single entry per CDR3 protein. This sample has approximately 150,000 distinct CDR3 sequences, with around 8.9% found just once. Sequences were obtained from blood. These receptors were obtained from a young woman with Graves' hyperthyroidism that later progressed to Graves' ophthalmopathy.

This clonotype has ten or more counts. V usage is TRBV30 and J usage is TRBJ1-2, with TRBD1 matching over 10 bases. Germline V gene data show CDR1 as GTSNPN and CDR2 as SVGIG (reference sequence). V lost 8 bases and J lost 5; bases outside the gene matches: 5. This CDR3 is 12 amino acids long. The CDR3 loop reads CAGQGVPYGYTF. Written as DNA, the CDR3 is TGTGCCGGACAGGGGGTTCCTTATGGCTACACCTTC.

This clonotype was recorded at least ten times. The chain employs TRBV15 and TRBJ2-3, with 7 positions matching TRBD2. Germline lookup yields CDR1 LNHNV and CDR2 YYDKDF (reference sequence). This CDR3 has 17 amino acids. The ends lost 1 base at V and 0 bases at J; junction bases unmatched: 7. CDR3 sequence: CATSRGETSYSTDTQYF. Here the CDR3 DNA reads TGTGCCACCAGCAGAGGGGAGACTAGCTATAGCACAGATACGCAGTATTTT.

This clonotype was counted at least ten times. The genes are TRBV2 and TRBJ2-2, with a possible D match to TRBD1 (5 bases). The CDR3 totals 12 residues. Germline assignment: CDR1 SNHLY and CDR2 FYNNEI. V dropped 11 bases and J dropped 6 bases, with 13 bases sitting between them. CDR3: CASDPGSGELFF. The DNA of the CDR3 is TGTGCCTCCGACCCAGGGTCCGGGGAGCTGTTTTTT.

This clonotype was seen many times. The chain couples TRBV3-1 to TRBJ2-1, with 12 bases fitting TRBD1. The CDR3 spans 16 residues. The ends lost 3 bases at V and 6 bases at J; junction bases unmatched: 6. Germline V gene sequence: CDR1 LGHDT, CDR2 YNNKEL (reference sequence). For the CDR3, the DNA is TGTGCCAGCAGCCACTCGGGACAGGGGGCTGGCAATGAGCAGTTCTTC. Protein: CASSHSGQGAGNEQFF.

This clonotype was recorded many times. This chain links TRBV20-1 with TRBJ1-5; D gene uncertain. The CDR3 runs 14 residues. The V end was cut by 1 base, the J end by 0 bases, with 7 bases between. CDR1 is DFQATT, CDR2 SNEGSKA, per germline (reference sequence). DNA of the CDR3: TGCAGTGCTAGAGTGAGAAATAGCAATCAGCCCCAGCATTTT. Amino acid sequence: CSARVRNSNQPQHF.

This clonotype has a count of ten or more. The chain employs TRBV11-2 and TRBJ2-3, with 9 nucleotides matching TRBD2. Germline V lookup: CDR1 SGHAT, CDR2 FQNNGV. J was trimmed by 3 bases and V by 5 bases; bases with no gene match: 9. This CDR3 spans 16 amino acids. DNA of the CDR3: TGTGCCAGCAGCCCAGTGCGGGAGGGCCGGACAGATACGCAGTATTTT. As protein: CASSPVREGRTDTQYF. The full variable domain, rest sourced from reference TRBV11-2 and TRBJ2-3, is EAGVAQSPRYKIIEKRQSVAFWCNPISGHATLYWYQQILGQGPKLLIQFQNNGVVDDSQLPKDRFSAERLKGVDSTLKIQPAKLEDSAVYLCASSPVREGRTDTQYFGPGTRLTVL.

At least ten counts were recorded for this clonotype. The chain joins TRBV20-1 to TRBJ2-7, with D unresolved. V was clipped by 0 bases and J by 5 bases, with 8 bases between them. The CDR3 sequence is 12 residues long. Looked up from germline, CDR1 is DFQATT and CDR2 is SNEGSKA (reference sequence). As DNA, the CDR3 is TGCAGTGCTAGAGATCTTGGGGACGAGCAGTACTTC. It codes for CSARDLGDEQYF.